The source of this TCR beta chain is a study of regulatory T cells in long-lasting Graves disease. Arm-PCR with iRepertoire HTBI primers amplified the CDR3 regions for these TCR beta libraries. TCRdb redid the calling of the multiplex PCR reads with MiXCR, one entry per CDR3 protein. The table has about 470,000 distinct CDR3 sequences, more than 13% seen once; the top ten hold around 17%. Sample time point: newly diagnosed GD, antithyroid drugs for less than 3 months. There was RNA extracted from PBMCs, and the TCR library was made from it. Trimming left V 2 bases short and J 4 bases short, with 11 bases between. The CDR3 extends over 14 amino acids. Germline V gives CDR1 SGHTA, CDR2 FQGTGA. The sample was also reused in another study, on T cells in Graves' hyperthyroidism and ophthalmopathy. From that report: Lactation, pregnancy, other autoimmune disease or uncontrolled infection excluded patients. For the diagnoses, clinical symptoms, serum thyroxine and TRAb, thyroid ultrasound and orbital computed tomography were used.

The chain employs TRBV7-3 and TRBJ1-2; D is ambiguous. The TCR comes from a woman aged 30 to 39 with Graves disease. Sample: peripheral blood mononuclear cells (PBMCs), taken at new diagnosis, from a patient treated with antithyroid drugs. The DNA of the CDR3 is TGTGCCAGCAGCTTATCCCCCCGTCCCTATGGCTACACCTTC. As protein: CASSLSPRPYGYTF.